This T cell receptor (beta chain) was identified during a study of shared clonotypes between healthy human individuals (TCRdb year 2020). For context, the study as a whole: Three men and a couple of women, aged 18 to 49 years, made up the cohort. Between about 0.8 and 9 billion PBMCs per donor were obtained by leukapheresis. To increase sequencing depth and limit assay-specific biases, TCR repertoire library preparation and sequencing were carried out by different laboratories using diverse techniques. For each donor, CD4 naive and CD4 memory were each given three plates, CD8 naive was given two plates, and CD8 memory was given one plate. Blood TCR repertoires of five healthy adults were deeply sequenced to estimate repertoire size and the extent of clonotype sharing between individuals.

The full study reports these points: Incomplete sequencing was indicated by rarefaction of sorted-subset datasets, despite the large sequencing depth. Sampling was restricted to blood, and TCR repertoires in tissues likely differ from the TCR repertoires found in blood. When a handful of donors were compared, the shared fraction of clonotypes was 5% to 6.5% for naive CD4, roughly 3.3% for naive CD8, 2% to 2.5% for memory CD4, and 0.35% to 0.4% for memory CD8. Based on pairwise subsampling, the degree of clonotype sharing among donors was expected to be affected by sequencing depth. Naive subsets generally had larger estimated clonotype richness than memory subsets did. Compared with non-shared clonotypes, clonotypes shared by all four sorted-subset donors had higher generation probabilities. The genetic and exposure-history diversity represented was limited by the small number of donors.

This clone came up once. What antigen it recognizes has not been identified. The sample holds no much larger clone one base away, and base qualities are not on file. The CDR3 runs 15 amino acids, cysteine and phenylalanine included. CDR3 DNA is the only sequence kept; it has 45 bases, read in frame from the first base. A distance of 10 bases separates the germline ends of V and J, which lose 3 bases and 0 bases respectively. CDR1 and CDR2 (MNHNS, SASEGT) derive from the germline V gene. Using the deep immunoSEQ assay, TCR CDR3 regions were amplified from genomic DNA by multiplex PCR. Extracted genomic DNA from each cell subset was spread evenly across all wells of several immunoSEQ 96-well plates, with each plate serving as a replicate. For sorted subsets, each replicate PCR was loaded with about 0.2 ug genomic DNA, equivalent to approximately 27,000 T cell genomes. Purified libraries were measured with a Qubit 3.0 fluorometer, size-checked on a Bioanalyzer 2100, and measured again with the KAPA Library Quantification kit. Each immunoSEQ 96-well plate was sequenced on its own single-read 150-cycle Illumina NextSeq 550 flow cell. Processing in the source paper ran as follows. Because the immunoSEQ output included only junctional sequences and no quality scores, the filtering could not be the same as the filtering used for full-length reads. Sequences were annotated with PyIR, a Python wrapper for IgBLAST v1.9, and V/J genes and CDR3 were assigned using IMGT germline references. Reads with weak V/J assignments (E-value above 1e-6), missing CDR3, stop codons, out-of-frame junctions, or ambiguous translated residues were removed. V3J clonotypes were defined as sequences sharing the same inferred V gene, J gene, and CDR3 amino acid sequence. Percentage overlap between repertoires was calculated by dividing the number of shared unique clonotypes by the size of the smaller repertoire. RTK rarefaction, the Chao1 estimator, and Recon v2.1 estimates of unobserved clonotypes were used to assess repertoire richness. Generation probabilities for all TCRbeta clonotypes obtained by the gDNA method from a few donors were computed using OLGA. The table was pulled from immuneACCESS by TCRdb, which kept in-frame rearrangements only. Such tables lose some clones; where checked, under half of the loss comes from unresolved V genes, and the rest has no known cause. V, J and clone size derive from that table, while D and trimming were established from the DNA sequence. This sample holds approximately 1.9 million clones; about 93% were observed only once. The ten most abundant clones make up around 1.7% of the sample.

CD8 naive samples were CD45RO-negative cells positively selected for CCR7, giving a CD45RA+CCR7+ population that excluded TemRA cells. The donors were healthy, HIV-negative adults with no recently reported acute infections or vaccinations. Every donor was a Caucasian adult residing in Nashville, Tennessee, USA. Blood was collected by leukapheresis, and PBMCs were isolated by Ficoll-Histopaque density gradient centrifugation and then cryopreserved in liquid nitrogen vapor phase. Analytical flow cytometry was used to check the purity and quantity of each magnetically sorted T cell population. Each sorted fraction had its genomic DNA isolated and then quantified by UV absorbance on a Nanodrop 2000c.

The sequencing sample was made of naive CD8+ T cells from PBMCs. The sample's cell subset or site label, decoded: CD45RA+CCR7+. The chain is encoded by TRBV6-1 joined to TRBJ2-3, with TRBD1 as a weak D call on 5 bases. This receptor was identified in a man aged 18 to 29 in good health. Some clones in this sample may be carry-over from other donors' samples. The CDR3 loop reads CASSDYGASTDTQYF. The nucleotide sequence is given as TGTGCCAGCAGTGACTATGGGGCGAGCACAGATACGCAGTATTTT.